A single sample is the source of the 12 T cell receptor beta chains below, sequenced in a study of memory CD4+ T cells and cytomegalovirus serostatus. Single viable CD3+CD4+CD8-CD45RO+ cells were sorted as the memory CD4+ T cells. TCRdb's copy holds only in-frame clones and misses some; the assay was immunoSEQ multiplex PCR. The sample holds roughly 53,000 clones, around 77% seen once. Sequenced material: memory CD4+ T cells from blood. Source of these receptors: an adult in good health and CMV-seronegative.

This clone was counted between two and nine times. The chain carries TRBV7-2 and TRBJ1-5; D gene ambiguous. CDR3 length: 14 amino acids. V gave up 4 bases and J gave up 6 bases, with 13 bases separating them. Germline V gives CDR1 SGHTA, CDR2 FQGNSA. CDR3: CASSSGLTGQPQHF. CDR3 DNA: TGTGCCAGCAGCTCAGGACTCACGGGTCAGCCCCAGCATTTT. Using reference TRBV7-2 and TRBJ1-5 for the parts outside the CDR3, the full variable domain is GAGVSQSPSNKVTEKGKDVELRCDPISGHTALYWYRQSLGQGLEFLIYFQGNSAPDKSGLPSDRFSAERTGGSVSTLTIQRTQQEDSAVYLCASSSGLTGQPQHFGDGTRLSIL.

V is TRBV19 and J is TRBJ2-5; either TRBD1 or TRBD2 may fit D (5 bases each). The germline gives CDR1 LNHDA, CDR2 SQIVND (reference sequence). The ends were cut back, 7 bases at V and 3 bases at J, with 18 bases in the middle. This CDR3 region has 15 residues. In DNA form, the CDR3 reads TGTGCCAGTAATCGGCGTGGGGGTAGTGAAGAGACCCAGTACTTC. Protein: CASNRRGGSEETQYF. The variable domain in full, completed from reference TRBV19 and TRBJ2-5, reads DGGITQSPKYLFRKEGQNVTLSCEQNLNHDAMYWYRQDPGQGLRLIYYSQIVNDFQKGDIAEGYSVSREKKESFPLTVTSAQKNPTAFYLCASNRRGGSEETQYFGPGTRLLVL.

This clone was seen only a few times. The chain has TRBV19 and TRBJ2-7; TRBD2 might be the D (6 bases). The germline V gene encodes CDR1 LNHDA and CDR2 SQIVND (reference sequence). V was cut by 8 bases and J by 9 bases, with 23 bases left in between. The CDR3 length is 14 residues. The CDR3 sequence is CASRGTPGSTGQYF. In nucleotides, the CDR3 is TGTGCCAGTCGCGGGACCCCCGGCTCTACGGGGCAGTACTTC.

The chain combines TRBV6-5 with TRBJ2-7; D remains ambiguous. The CDR3 runs to 16 residues. V dropped 0 bases and J dropped 1 base, with 13 bases sitting between them. Germline CDR1 MNHEY, CDR2 SVGAGI. The CDR3 coding sequence is TGTGCCAGCAGTTACTCGAATTCGGCGAAATCCTACGAGCAGTACTTC. Protein: CASSYSNSAKSYEQYF.

This chain uses TRBV5-1 with TRBJ2-7, with TRBD2 matching 7 bases. The V gene's germline CDR1 is SGHRS and CDR2 YFSETQ. This CDR3 region has 14 residues. J gave up 0 bases and V 2 bases, and 2 bases lay outside the gene matches. The CDR3 DNA is TGCGCCAGCAGCTTACGGGGGGACTCCTACGAGCAGTACTTC. This codes for CASSLRGDSYEQYF.

The sample holds one count of this clone. The gene calls are TRBV5-5 and TRBJ1-1, with D possibly matching TRBD1 (5 bases). CDR1 is SGHKS and CDR2 is YYEKEE in the germline V gene (reference sequence). Trimming left V 0 bases short and J 0 bases short, with 9 bases between. The CDR3 runs 15 residues. The CDR3 is CASSLAQGLNTEAFF. The CDR3 region has the DNA TGTGCCAGCAGCTTGGCCCAGGGCTTGAACACTGAAGCTTTCTTT.

This chain connects TRBV29-1 to TRBJ2-1; D is ambiguous. The CDR3 totals 12 residues. Germline V lookup: CDR1 SQVTM, CDR2 ANQGSEA. Trimming stripped 7 bases from V and 4 bases from J, with 11 bases between. The CDR3 coding sequence is TGCAGCGCGACCGGGCCTTACAATGAGCAGTTCTTC. This gives the protein CSATGPYNEQFF.

This chain links TRBV28 with TRBJ2-1, with 9 bases that match TRBD2. The CDR3 runs to 15 residues. Trimming took 6 bases from V and 9 from J; bases not matched to a gene: 12. Germline CDR1 reads MDHEN; CDR2 reads SYDVKM. The CDR3 nucleotides are TGTGCCAGCAGCCGCGGCGCGGGAGGGCCAACTGAGCAGTTCTTC. Protein product: CASSRGAGGPTEQFF.

The chain couples TRBV7-9 to TRBJ1-4; the D gene is possibly TRBD1 (5 bases). Trimming cost V 5 bases and J 7 bases, with 20 bases left between them. CDR3 length: 16 amino acids. The V gene's germline CDR1 is SEHNR and CDR2 FQNEAQ (reference sequence). This CDR3 reads CASSPRSQGFGEKLFF. The CDR3 DNA follows: TGTGCCAGCAGCCCCCGCTCCCAGGGATTCGGTGAAAAACTGTTTTTT.

V gene TRBV18 combines with J gene TRBJ1-5; no definite D call. The CDR3 is 13 amino acids. Germline CDR1 is KGHSH and CDR2 is LQKENI. The V end lost 3 bases, the J end lost 9 bases, and 12 bases lay between the germline ends. The CDR3 region has the DNA TGTGCCAGCTCACCTATCCAAGGTGGGCCCCAGCATTTT. It specifies CASSPIQGGPQHF.

In its sample, this clone was seen a few times. The chain combines TRBV4-2 with TRBJ2-5; 12 bases match TRBD2. The CDR3 spans 16 residues. Looked up from germline, CDR1 is LGHNA and CDR2 is YNFKEQ. The ends lost 2 bases at V and 2 bases at J; junction bases unmatched: 3. The CDR3 sequence: CASSQTTSGGQETQYF. The CDR3 nucleotides are TGTGCCAGCAGCCAAACGACTAGCGGGGGACAAGAGACCCAGTACTTC.

This sequence joins TRBV28 and TRBJ2-7, with D possibly being TRBD2 (5 bases). The CDR3 is 15 residues long. Germline assignment: CDR1 MDHEN and CDR2 SYDVKM. Trimming cost V 3 bases and J 2 bases, with 14 bases left between them. CDR3 DNA: TGTGCCAGCAGTTTGAAGAGAGGGTTGACCTACGAGCAGTACTTC. This codes for CASSLKRGLTYEQYF.